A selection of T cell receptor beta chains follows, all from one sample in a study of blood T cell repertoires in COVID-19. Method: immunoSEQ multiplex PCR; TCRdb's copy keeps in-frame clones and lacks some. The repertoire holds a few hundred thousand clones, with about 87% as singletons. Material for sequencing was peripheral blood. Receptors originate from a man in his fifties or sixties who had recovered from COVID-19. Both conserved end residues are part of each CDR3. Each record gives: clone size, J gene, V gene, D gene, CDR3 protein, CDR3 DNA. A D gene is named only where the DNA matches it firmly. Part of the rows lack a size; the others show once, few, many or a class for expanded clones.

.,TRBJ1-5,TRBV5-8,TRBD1,CASSLGDRASNQPQHF,TGTGCCAGCAGCTTGGGGGACAGGGCAAGCAATCAGCCCCAGCATTTT
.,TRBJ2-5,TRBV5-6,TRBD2,CASSLGASGVKRETQYF,TGTGCCAGCAGCTTGGGGGCTAGCGGGGTAAAGCGGGAGACCCAGTACTTC
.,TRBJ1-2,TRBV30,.,CAWSAQRGYGYTF,TGTGCCTGGAGTGCCCAGCGAGGCTATGGCTACACCTTC
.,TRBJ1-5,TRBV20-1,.,CSADRKGSQHF,TGCAGTGCGGATCGCAAGGGGTCCCAGCATTTT
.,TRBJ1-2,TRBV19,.,CASSIDQQGRGHGYTF,TGTGCCAGTAGTATAGATCAACAGGGAAGAGGCCATGGCTACACCTTC
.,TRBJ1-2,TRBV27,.,CASGRGIGYTF,TGTGCCAGCGGTCGAGGTATCGGCTACACCTTC
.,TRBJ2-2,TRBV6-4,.,CASSAYQGSRELFF,TGTGCCAGCAGCGCATACCAGGGGAGCCGGGAGCTGTTTTTT
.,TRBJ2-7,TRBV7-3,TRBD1,CASSLNPGGPTYEQYF,TGTGCCAGCAGCCTAAACCCAGGGGGACCGACCTACGAGCAGTACTTC
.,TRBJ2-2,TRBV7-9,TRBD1,CASSFGQGSGELFF,TGTGCCAGCAGCTTCGGACAGGGGTCCGGGGAGCTGTTTTTT
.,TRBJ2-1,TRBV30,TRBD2,CAWSVSLLSSGGGYNEQFF,TGTGCCTGGAGTGTTTCCCTACTCTCTAGCGGGGGAGGGTACAATGAGCAGTTCTTC
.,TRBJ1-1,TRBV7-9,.,CASSPSGSWTEAFF,TGTGCCAGCAGCCCCTCGGGGAGTTGGACTGAAGCTTTCTTT
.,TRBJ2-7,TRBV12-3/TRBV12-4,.,CASSLDSYEQYF,TGTGCCAGCAGTTTAGACAGCTACGAGCAGTACTTC
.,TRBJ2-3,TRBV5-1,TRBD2,CASSLGGGGAADTQYF,TGCGCCAGCAGCTTGGGTGGCGGGGGGGCCGCAGATACGCAGTATTTT
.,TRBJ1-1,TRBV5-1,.,CASSLGGNTEAFF,TGCGCCAGCAGCTTGGGAGGAAACACTGAAGCTTTCTTT
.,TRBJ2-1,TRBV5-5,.,CASSLYSNEQFF,TGTGCCAGCAGCTTATACAGCAATGAGCAGTTCTTC
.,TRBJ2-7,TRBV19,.,CASTGGSYEQYF,TGTGCCAGTACCGGGGGATCCTACGAGCAGTACTTC
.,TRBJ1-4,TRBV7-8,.,CASSRGGTNEKLFF,TGTGCCAGCAGCAGAGGAGGAACTAATGAAAAACTGTTTTTT
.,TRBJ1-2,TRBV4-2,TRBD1,CASSRDGPGTVYGYTF,TGTGCCAGCAGCCGCGACGGCCCCGGGACAGTCTATGGCTACACCTTC
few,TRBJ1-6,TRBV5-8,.,CASSLASGSRPNNSPLHF,TGTGCCAGCAGCTTGGCCTCGGGGTCCAGACCGAATAATTCACCCCTCCACTTT
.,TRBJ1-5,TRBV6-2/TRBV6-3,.,CASSRKLGQFYQPQHF,TGTGCCAGCAGCAGGAAACTTGGACAGTTCTATCAGCCCCAGCATTTT
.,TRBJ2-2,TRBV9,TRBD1,CASSARGTGATGELFF,TGTGCCAGCAGCGCCCGAGGGACAGGGGCCACCGGGGAGCTGTTTTTT
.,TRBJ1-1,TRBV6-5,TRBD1,CASSFLPGGRNTEAFF,TGTGCCAGCAGTTTTTTGCCAGGGGGCCGGAACACTGAAGCTTTCTTT
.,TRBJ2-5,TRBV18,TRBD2,CASSSTSGGIQETQYF,TGTGCCAGCTCATCAACTAGCGGGGGGATCCAAGAGACCCAGTACTTC
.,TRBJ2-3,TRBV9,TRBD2,CASSFTRLASSTDTQYF,TGTGCCAGCAGCTTCACACGACTAGCGTCTAGCACAGATACGCAGTATTTT
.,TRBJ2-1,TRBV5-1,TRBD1,CASSSRQGVYNEQFF,TGCGCCAGCAGCTCCCGACAGGGGGTTTACAATGAGCAGTTCTTC
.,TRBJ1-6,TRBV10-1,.,CASSDGGGDSPLHF,TGCGCCAGCAGTGACGGGGGTGGCGATTCACCCCTCCACTTT
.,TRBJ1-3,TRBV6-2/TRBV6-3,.,CASSRQSSGNTIYF,TGTGCCAGCAGCCGACAGAGCTCTGGAAACACCATATATTTT
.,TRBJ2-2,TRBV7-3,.,CASSPQTANTGELFF,TGTGCCAGCAGCCCGCAGACAGCGAACACCGGGGAGCTGTTTTTT
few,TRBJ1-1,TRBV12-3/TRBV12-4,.,CASSLTRGTEAFF,TGTGCCAGCAGTTTAACGCGCGGCACTGAAGCTTTCTTT
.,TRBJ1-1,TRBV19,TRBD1,CASSIPNRGSMNTEAFF,TGTGCCAGTAGTATACCGAACAGGGGGAGCATGAACACTGAAGCTTTCTTT
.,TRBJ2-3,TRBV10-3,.,CAISGIGGVDTQYF,TGTGCCATTAGCGGAATAGGGGGGGTAGATACGCAGTATTTT
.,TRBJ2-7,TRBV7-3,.,CASSSRRGDEQYF,TGTGCCAGCAGCTCGAGGAGGGGAGACGAGCAGTACTTC
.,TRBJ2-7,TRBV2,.,CASSGQSNYEQYF,TGTGCCAGCAGTGGTCAGTCAAACTACGAGCAGTACTTC
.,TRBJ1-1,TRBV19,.,CASSIGQMNTEAFF,TGTGCCAGTAGTATTGGACAGATGAACACTGAAGCTTTCTTT
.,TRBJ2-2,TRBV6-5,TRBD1,CASRDRGLDTGELFF,TGTGCCAGCAGAGACAGGGGGTTGGACACCGGGGAGCTGTTTTTT
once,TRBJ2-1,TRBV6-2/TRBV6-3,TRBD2,CASSYSMGGVKQFF,TGTGCCAGCAGTTACTCGATGGGGGGGGTTAAGCAGTTCTTC
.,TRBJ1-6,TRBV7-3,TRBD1,CASSLSGGTGSPLHF,TGTGCCAGCAGCTTATCAGGGGGCACGGGTTCACCCCTCCACTTT
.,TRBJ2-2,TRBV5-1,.,CASASDKFTGELFF,TGCGCCAGCGCCTCTGACAAGTTCACCGGGGAGCTGTTTTTT
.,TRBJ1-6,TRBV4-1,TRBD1,CASSQAGQGAHSLNNSPLHF,TGCGCCAGCAGCCAAGCAGGTCAGGGGGCCCACTCCTTGAATAATTCACCCCTCCACTTT
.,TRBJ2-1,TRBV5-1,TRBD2,CASSLAASGGYNEQFF,TGCGCCAGCAGCTTGGCCGCTAGCGGGGGATACAATGAGCAGTTCTTC